The 3 T cell receptor beta chains presented below share a single source sample, sequenced in a study of cytomegalovirus exposure and HLA in healthy donors (dated by TCRdb to about 2017). The library was made by the immunoSEQ multiplex PCR assay. The multiplex PCR relied on a mix of 60 forward primers for TCR Vbeta segments and 13 reverse primers for TCR Jbeta segments. In its TCRdb copy, this immuneACCESS table keeps in-frame sequences only and misses some clones. Where compared with another copy, unresolved V genes explain less than half of these, and the others have no known cause. Counted in this sample were approximately 190,000 clones; around 78% of them appeared once. Of the sample, over 12% falls within the top ten clones. The sample comprised PBMCs. The receptors here all came from a woman aged 25 to 39 in good health and CMV-seropositive.

This rearrangement joins TRBV7-2 to TRBJ2-1, with D perhaps matching TRBD2 (6 bases). There are 16 residues in the CDR3. With 3 bases removed from V and 0 bases from J, the gap between germline ends came to 12 bases. From germline, CDR1 is SGHTA and CDR2 FQGNSA. This chain's CDR3 is CASSFSAGSSYNEQFF. The CDR3 DNA sequence: TGTGCCAGCAGCTTCTCTGCGGGAAGCTCCTACAATGAGCAGTTCTTC.

The chain uses TRBV14 and TRBJ1-2; tentative D call: TRBD1 (6 bases). From germline, CDR1 is SGHDN and CDR2 FVKESK. V lost 0 bases, J lost 4 bases, and 9 bases lay in between. The CDR3 spans 14 residues. The chain's CDR3 is CASSQEGRGYGYTF. The CDR3, as DNA: TGTGCCAGCAGCCAAGAGGGCAGGGGCTATGGCTACACCTTC.

This clone appeared once. The rearrangement uses TRBV6-5 and TRBJ1-2; 8 bases are a match to TRBD1. CDR1 and CDR2 from the germline V gene are MNHEY and SVGAGI. The V segment lost 6 bases and the J segment 7 bases; nucleotides outside the gene matches: 7. The CDR3 consists of 13 residues. CDR3 nucleotides: TGTGCCAGCAGCCACGGACAGGGCCGTGGCTACACCTTC. Translating it yields CASSHGQGRGYTF.